Listed below are T cell receptor beta chains from one sample, sequenced in a study of a mutant IDH1 vaccine in newly diagnosed glioma. These receptors are not linked to any known antigen. This table comes from immunoSEQ multiplex PCR, and its TCRdb copy is limited to in-frame clones, with some not included. The sample includes around 94,000 clones, under 90% of them seen just once. The sample consisted of PBMCs, taken from a glioma patient whose treatment included an IDH1 peptide vaccine. The receptor source for this set is a woman aged 45-65 years with glioma. The CDR3 runs from the conserved cysteine through the conserved F or W. The order of the fields is J gene, clone size, V gene, D gene, CDR3 protein, CDR3 DNA. D genes are given only for firm matches. Only some rows state a clone size, as once, few, many or a class for expanded clones.

J gene: TRBJ2-7; clone size: -; V gene: TRBV11-2; D gene: TRBD1; CDR3 protein: CASSPLRGQVAEQYF; CDR3 DNA: TGTGCCAGCAGCCCCCTGCGTGGACAGGTGGCCGAGCAGTACTTC
J gene: TRBJ2-5; clone size: -; V gene: TRBV30; D gene: -; CDR3 protein: CAWSAVVGTQYF; CDR3 DNA: TGTGCCTGGAGTGCGGTGGTCGGGACCCAGTACTTC
J gene: TRBJ1-3; clone size: -; V gene: TRBV5-1; D gene: -; CDR3 protein: CASSFGRADSGNTIYF; CDR3 DNA: TGCGCCAGCAGCTTCGGACGGGCCGACTCTGGAAACACCATATATTTT
J gene: TRBJ1-5; clone size: -; V gene: TRBV4-2; D gene: -; CDR3 protein: CASSQELGAYSNQPQHF; CDR3 DNA: TGTGCCAGCAGCCAAGAGCTGGGGGCTTATAGCAATCAGCCCCAGCATTTT
J gene: TRBJ2-7; clone size: once; V gene: TRBV18; D gene: TRBD2; CDR3 protein: CASSPPGLAGVNYEQYF; CDR3 DNA: TGTGCCAGCTCACCTCCTGGACTAGCGGGGGTAAACTACGAGCAGTACTTC
J gene: TRBJ1-3; clone size: -; V gene: TRBV12-5; D gene: TRBD1; CDR3 protein: CASGWTGSGNTIYF; CDR3 DNA: TGTGCTAGTGGTTGGACAGGGAGCGGAAACACCATATATTTT
J gene: TRBJ2-7; clone size: -; V gene: TRBV28; D gene: -; CDR3 protein: CASSYRGVTSYEQYF; CDR3 DNA: TGTGCCAGCAGTTATAGAGGGGTAACCTCCTACGAGCAGTACTTC
J gene: TRBJ1-2; clone size: -; V gene: TRBV9; D gene: -; CDR3 protein: CASSDRAYGYTF; CDR3 DNA: TGTGCCAGCAGCGACAGAGCCTATGGCTACACCTTC
J gene: TRBJ2-1; clone size: -; V gene: TRBV7-2; D gene: -; CDR3 protein: CASTTDLRPRNEQFF; CDR3 DNA: TGTGCCAGCACAACCGATCTGCGCCCAAGGAATGAGCAGTTCTTC
J gene: TRBJ1-1; clone size: -; V gene: TRBV28; D gene: -; CDR3 protein: CASSPPLRGATEAFF; CDR3 DNA: TGTGCCAGCAGTCCTCCCTTGAGGGGGGCGACTGAAGCTTTCTTT
J gene: TRBJ2-7; clone size: -; V gene: TRBV27; D gene: TRBD2; CDR3 protein: CASSPHLAGGYEQYF; CDR3 DNA: TGTGCCAGCAGTCCCCACCTAGCGGGAGGCTACGAGCAGTACTTC
J gene: TRBJ1-5; clone size: -; V gene: TRBV15; D gene: -; CDR3 protein: CATSREGGSQPQHF; CDR3 DNA: TGTGCCACCAGCAGAGAAGGGGGAAGTCAGCCCCAGCATTTT
J gene: TRBJ2-1; clone size: -; V gene: TRBV7-2; D gene: TRBD2; CDR3 protein: CASSLELAVYNEQFF; CDR3 DNA: TGTGCCAGCAGCTTAGAACTAGCGGTCTACAATGAGCAGTTCTTC
J gene: TRBJ2-2; clone size: -; V gene: TRBV18; D gene: -; CDR3 protein: CASAQAFLFVRDTGELFF; CDR3 DNA: TGTGCCAGCGCTCAGGCCTTTCTGTTTGTCAGAGACACCGGGGAGCTGTTTTTT
J gene: TRBJ1-2; clone size: -; V gene: TRBV6-5; D gene: TRBD1; CDR3 protein: CASSYYHRGRNYGYTF; CDR3 DNA: TGTGCCAGCAGTTACTACCACAGGGGGCGAAACTATGGCTACACCTTC
J gene: TRBJ2-2; clone size: -; V gene: TRBV7-8; D gene: TRBD2; CDR3 protein: CASSHRGGNTGELFF; CDR3 DNA: TGTGCCAGCAGCCACCGGGGGGGGAACACCGGGGAGCTGTTTTTT
J gene: TRBJ2-7; clone size: -; V gene: TRBV10-3; D gene: TRBD1; CDR3 protein: CAIRSPGGRYEQYF; CDR3 DNA: TGTGCCATCAGATCCCCAGGGGGCAGGTACGAGCAGTACTTC
J gene: TRBJ2-3; clone size: -; V gene: TRBV9; D gene: -; CDR3 protein: CASSVGSGSSTDTQYF; CDR3 DNA: TGTGCCAGCAGCGTAGGAAGCGGGTCTAGCACAGATACGCAGTATTTT
J gene: TRBJ1-3; clone size: once; V gene: TRBV5-1; D gene: TRBD1; CDR3 protein: CASSTQGTSGNTIYF; CDR3 DNA: TGCGCCAGCAGCACACAGGGGACCTCTGGAAACACCATATATTTT
J gene: TRBJ2-7; clone size: -; V gene: TRBV7-9; D gene: -; CDR3 protein: CASSFQERVASYEQYF; CDR3 DNA: TGTGCCAGCAGTTTCCAAGAACGGGTGGCCTCCTACGAGCAGTACTTC
J gene: TRBJ2-3; clone size: -; V gene: TRBV28; D gene: TRBD1; CDR3 protein: CASSLAQGGTDTQYF; CDR3 DNA: TGTGCCAGCAGTTTAGCACAGGGGGGAACAGATACGCAGTATTTT
J gene: TRBJ1-6; clone size: once; V gene: TRBV28; D gene: -; CDR3 protein: CASSRRPTYNSPLHF; CDR3 DNA: TGTGCCAGCAGCCGCCGACCCACTTATAATTCACCCCTCCACTTT
J gene: TRBJ2-4; clone size: -; V gene: TRBV6-1; D gene: -; CDR3 protein: CASSEESWGDIQYF; CDR3 DNA: TGTGCCAGCAGTGAAGAGAGTTGGGGGGACATTCAGTACTTC
J gene: TRBJ1-5; clone size: -; V gene: TRBV7-2; D gene: TRBD1; CDR3 protein: CASSFTGTGQNQPQHF; CDR3 DNA: TGTGCCAGCAGCTTTACCGGGACAGGGCAAAATCAGCCCCAGCATTTT
J gene: TRBJ2-7; clone size: -; V gene: TRBV7-9; D gene: -; CDR3 protein: CASSPGGRASYEQYF; CDR3 DNA: TGTGCCAGCAGCCCGGGTGGCAGGGCCTCCTACGAGCAGTACTTC
J gene: TRBJ1-1; clone size: -; V gene: TRBV6-6; D gene: -; CDR3 protein: CASSGRVLNTEAFF; CDR3 DNA: TGTGCCAGCAGCGGGCGGGTTCTCAACACTGAAGCTTTCTTT
J gene: TRBJ2-7; clone size: -; V gene: TRBV6-1; D gene: -; CDR3 protein: CASSEAGGGPSYEQYF; CDR3 DNA: TGTGCCAGCAGTGAAGCTGGGGGAGGCCCCTCCTACGAGCAGTACTTC
J gene: TRBJ2-2; clone size: -; V gene: TRBV6-1; D gene: -; CDR3 protein: CASSEAAATGELFF; CDR3 DNA: TGTGCCAGCAGTGAAGCGGCTGCCACCGGGGAGCTGTTTTTT
J gene: TRBJ2-7; clone size: -; V gene: TRBV6-1; D gene: TRBD1; CDR3 protein: CASSEGDRGSYEQYF; CDR3 DNA: TGTGCCAGCAGTGAAGGGGACAGGGGCTCCTACGAGCAGTACTTC
J gene: TRBJ1-2; clone size: -; V gene: TRBV25-1; D gene: -; CDR3 protein: CASRFTGTGYTF; CDR3 DNA: TGTGCCAGCAGATTTACAGGGACCGGCTACACCTTC
J gene: TRBJ1-6; clone size: -; V gene: TRBV6-5; D gene: -; CDR3 protein: CASSYEFSVRSPLHF; CDR3 DNA: TGTGCCAGCAGTTACGAGTTCTCAGTCAGGTCACCCCTCCACTTT
J gene: TRBJ2-7; clone size: -; V gene: TRBV6-1; D gene: -; CDR3 protein: CASSRAYEQYF; CDR3 DNA: TGTGCCAGCAGTCGAGCCTACGAGCAGTACTTC
J gene: TRBJ2-3; clone size: -; V gene: TRBV19; D gene: TRBD2; CDR3 protein: CASRLAGVTDTQYF; CDR3 DNA: TGTGCCAGCAGACTAGCGGGAGTAACAGATACGCAGTATTTT
J gene: TRBJ2-3; clone size: -; V gene: TRBV4-1; D gene: -; CDR3 protein: CASRPGGSTDTQYF; CDR3 DNA: TGCGCCAGCCGTCCGGGCGGCAGCACAGATACGCAGTATTTT
J gene: TRBJ2-7; clone size: once; V gene: TRBV4-2; D gene: -; CDR3 protein: CASSEDYREQYF; CDR3 DNA: TGTGCCAGCAGCGAAGACTATCGCGAGCAGTACTTC
J gene: TRBJ2-1; clone size: -; V gene: TRBV10-3; D gene: -; CDR3 protein: CAIRTRRANEQFF; CDR3 DNA: TGTGCCATCAGGACTAGGAGGGCCAATGAGCAGTTCTTC
J gene: TRBJ2-3; clone size: many; V gene: TRBV20-1; D gene: -; CDR3 protein: CSASSQYF; CDR3 DNA: TGCAGTGCTAGCTCGCAGTATTTT
J gene: TRBJ2-3; clone size: -; V gene: TRBV7-8; D gene: -; CDR3 protein: CASSFLVATDTQYF; CDR3 DNA: TGTGCCAGCAGCTTCCTGGTAGCGACAGATACGCAGTATTTT
J gene: TRBJ1-2; clone size: -; V gene: TRBV11-2; D gene: -; CDR3 protein: CASSSIGAYGYTF; CDR3 DNA: TGTGCCAGCAGCTCAATAGGGGCCTATGGCTACACCTTC
J gene: TRBJ2-3; clone size: once; V gene: TRBV7-8; D gene: -; CDR3 protein: CASSLKRIKLSDTQYF; CDR3 DNA: TGTGCCAGCAGCTTAAAACGGATTAAGCTCTCAGATACGCAGTATTTT
J gene: TRBJ1-5; clone size: once; V gene: TRBV28; D gene: TRBD1; CDR3 protein: CASSTSLDRSYQPQHF; CDR3 DNA: TGTGCCAGCAGTACATCGCTGGACAGGTCGTATCAGCCCCAGCATTTT
J gene: TRBJ2-7; clone size: -; V gene: TRBV27; D gene: TRBD2; CDR3 protein: CASSLTGGPREQYF; CDR3 DNA: TGTGCCAGCAGTTTAACGGGAGGGCCAAGGGAGCAGTACTTC
J gene: TRBJ2-1; clone size: -; V gene: TRBV7-3; D gene: -; CDR3 protein: CASSLTELNEQFF; CDR3 DNA: TGTGCCAGCAGCTTAACAGAGCTCAATGAGCAGTTCTTC
J gene: TRBJ1-5; clone size: -; V gene: TRBV7-9; D gene: -; CDR3 protein: CASSLRGGTGQPQHF; CDR3 DNA: TGTGCCAGCAGCTTACGGGGGGGCACAGGGCAGCCCCAGCATTTT
J gene: TRBJ2-7; clone size: -; V gene: TRBV7-6; D gene: -; CDR3 protein: CASSLESAVTHYEQYF; CDR3 DNA: TGTGCCAGCAGCTTAGAAAGCGCGGTGACCCACTACGAGCAGTACTTC
J gene: TRBJ2-7; clone size: -; V gene: TRBV7-9; D gene: TRBD1; CDR3 protein: CASSGAGTGSLEQYF; CDR3 DNA: TGTGCCAGCAGCGGGGCCGGGACAGGGTCCCTCGAGCAGTACTTC
J gene: TRBJ2-5; clone size: -; V gene: TRBV2; D gene: TRBD2; CDR3 protein: CASSLGLAGGETQYF; CDR3 DNA: TGTGCCAGCAGTTTGGGACTAGCGGGAGGAGAGACCCAGTACTTC